A selection of T cell receptor beta chains follows, all from one sample in a study of beta chain features in type 1 diabetes. The assay was immunoSEQ multiplex PCR, and TCRdb's table has in-frame clones only and misses some. Of 640,000 or so clones in the sample, around an eighth were seen once. Material for sequencing was naive CD4+ T cells from blood. The receptors stem from a man aged 18 to 30 with type 1 diabetes. Each CDR3 is given with its conserved first and last residue. D genes are given only for firm matches. Clone size is shown for a subset of rows, as once, few, many or a class of expanded clone.

clone size,J gene,D gene,V gene,CDR3 DNA,CDR3 protein
NA,TRBJ2-4,NA,TRBV15,TGTGCCACCAGCAGTACAGGGTCGGGGCGGAACATTCAGTACTTC,CATSSTGSGRNIQYF
NA,TRBJ2-3,NA,TRBV5-1,TGCGCCAGCAGCGACAGGCGCAGCACAGATACGCAGTATTTT,CASSDRRSTDTQYF
NA,TRBJ1-5,TRBD1,TRBV30,TGTGCCTGGAGTGGACAGGGACTGGCGCCCCAGCATTTT,CAWSGQGLAPQHF
NA,TRBJ1-2,NA,TRBV29-1,TGCAGCGTTGAAGATGGGCTTAACTATGGCTACACCTTC,CSVEDGLNYGYTF
few,TRBJ2-7,TRBD2,TRBV27,TGTGCCAGCAGTTTCTCGGGACTAGCGCCTTACGAGCAGTACTTC,CASSFSGLAPYEQYF
NA,TRBJ2-5,NA,TRBV7-9,TGTGCCAGCAGCTTAGAGGGGATCAGGGAGACCCAGTACTTC,CASSLEGIRETQYF
few,TRBJ2-2,NA,TRBV29-1,TGCAGCGTCAAGTTCATAGCCGCGAACACCGGGGAGCTGTTTTTT,CSVKFIAANTGELFF
NA,TRBJ2-5,TRBD2,TRBV30,TGTGCCTGGAGGCAGACTAGCGGTAAAGAGACCCAGTACTTC,CAWRQTSGKETQYF
few,TRBJ2-4,NA,TRBV25-1,TGTGCCAGCAGCGAGGGGGCCAAAAACATTCAGTACTTC,CASSEGAKNIQYF
NA,TRBJ1-1,TRBD1,TRBV6-6,TGTGCCAGCAGTATCGAACACAGGGGACTGAACACTGAAGCTTTCTTT,CASSIEHRGLNTEAFF
NA,TRBJ2-5,NA,TRBV11-2,TGTGCCAGCAGCCCCCAGTCACGGGAGACCCAGTACTTC,CASSPQSRETQYF
NA,TRBJ2-7,NA,TRBV5-1,TGCGCCAGCAGCTTGGCTAGTACCTACGAGCAGTACTTC,CASSLASTYEQYF
NA,TRBJ2-5,TRBD2,TRBV6-1,TGTGCCAGCATAAGACTAGCCCAGGAGACCCAGTACTTC,CASIRLAQETQYF
NA,TRBJ1-6,NA,TRBV7-9,TGTGCCAGCAGCCTTCAGACAGCCTCGAATTCACCCCTCCACTTT,CASSLQTASNSPLHF
NA,TRBJ2-3,NA,TRBV14,TGTGCCAGCAGCCAAGCGGGGCTCTACACAGATACGCAGTATTTT,CASSQAGLYTDTQYF
NA,TRBJ2-5,TRBD1,TRBV5-6,TGTGCCAGCAGCTTGACAGGGGGCGCGTTGGAGACCCAGTACTTC,CASSLTGGALETQYF
NA,TRBJ2-2,NA,TRBV7-2,TGTGCCAGCAGCTCCTTGGGGATCATGAACACCGGGGAGCTGTTTTTT,CASSSLGIMNTGELFF
few,TRBJ2-2,TRBD2,TRBV2,TGTGCCAGCAGTGTAGCTAGCGGCTACACCGGGGAGCTGTTTTTT,CASSVASGYTGELFF
few,TRBJ1-5,TRBD1,TRBV5-6,TGTGCCAGCAGCTCCGGCCCCTCGGGACAGGCAAATCAGCCCCAGCATTTT,CASSSGPSGQANQPQHF
NA,TRBJ2-5,NA,TRBV5-4,TGTGCCAGCAGTTCCCTGGGGCGGGAAAGGGGAGAGACCCAGTACTTC,CASSSLGRERGETQYF
NA,TRBJ1-2,TRBD1,TRBV29-1,TGCAGCGTTGAAGGGAAGGGGGCCCTTCCCCTCTATGGCTACACCTTC,CSVEGKGALPLYGYTF
NA,TRBJ1-2,NA,TRBV30,TGTGCCTGGAGTGTAGCCCCAGCCTATGGCTACACCTTC,CAWSVAPAYGYTF
few,TRBJ1-1,NA,TRBV2,TGTGCCAGCAGCTTGCGTTCAGGTAAAGCTTTCTTT,CASSLRSGKAFF
few,TRBJ2-3,TRBD2,TRBV9,TGTGCCAGCAGCGCGAAAGGACTAGCGGGGGATACGCAGTATTTT,CASSAKGLAGDTQYF
NA,TRBJ2-1,TRBD2,TRBV4-2,TGTGCCAGCAGCCAAGATTCGGGGAGGGATGAGCAGTTCTTC,CASSQDSGRDEQFF
few,TRBJ2-7,NA,TRBV7-2,TGTGCCAGCAGCTTAGGAGGAGGGCCTCAGTACGAGCAGTACTTC,CASSLGGGPQYEQYF
NA,TRBJ2-7,NA,TRBV30,TGTGCCTGCGGGTTCTACGAGCAGTACTTC,CACGFYEQYF
once,TRBJ1-5,NA,TRBV6-6,TGTGCCAGCAGTCCCAGGGGTAGTGAGGCCCAGCATTTT,CASSPRGSEAQHF
NA,TRBJ1-1,TRBD1,TRBV5-1,TGCGCCAGCAGATTGATCCCGACAGGGGGGACTGAAGCTTTCTTT,CASRLIPTGGTEAFF
NA,TRBJ2-5,TRBD2,TRBV4-1,TGCGCCAGCAGCCGGGAAGCGGGAGGGCCGGGGGGAGAGACCCAGTACTTC,CASSREAGGPGGETQYF
few,TRBJ2-5,NA,TRBV28,TGTGCCAGCAGTTCCCGGGACGGTAATCAAGAGACCCAGTACTTC,CASSSRDGNQETQYF
NA,TRBJ2-1,TRBD1,TRBV7-9,TGTGCCAGCAGCGCCCAAGGACAGGGGCCGTGGAATGAGCAGTTCTTC,CASSAQGQGPWNEQFF
NA,TRBJ2-1,TRBD2,TRBV9,TGTGCCAGCAGCGTAGGGGTAGCGGGAGGTATATTGAATGAGCAGTTCTTC,CASSVGVAGGILNEQFF
few,TRBJ1-1,NA,TRBV7-9,TGTGCCAGCAGCACCAATCGGGGGAACACTGAAGCTTTCTTT,CASSTNRGNTEAFF
few,TRBJ1-5,NA,TRBV10-2,TGCGCCAGAAGTCCGGGACAAATAAGCAATCAGCCCCAGCATTTT,CARSPGQISNQPQHF
NA,TRBJ2-7,NA,TRBV9,TGTGCCAGCAGCGTAGATGGCTCGAGGTTTTCCTACGAGCAGTACTTC,CASSVDGSRFSYEQYF
NA,TRBJ2-7,NA,TRBV7-2,TGTGCCAGCAGCTTATTAGGCAGGGGTGTTTACGAGCAGTACTTC,CASSLLGRGVYEQYF
NA,TRBJ2-3,NA,TRBV2,TGTGCCAGCAAATTCAATAACAGTCCTGATACGCAGTATTTT,CASKFNNSPDTQYF
few,TRBJ2-7,NA,TRBV28,TGTGCCAGCGGGTTACCTCTCAGGGGCAACGAGCAGTACTTC,CASGLPLRGNEQYF
few,TRBJ2-5,TRBD1,TRBV5-4,TGTGCCAGCAGCGTTTCGACAGGGAAAGAGACCCAGTACTTC,CASSVSTGKETQYF
few,TRBJ1-2,NA,TRBV6-5,TGTGCCAGCAGTTACTCGACGCTAAACTATGGCTACACCTTC,CASSYSTLNYGYTF
NA,TRBJ1-5,NA,TRBV19,TGTGCCAGTAGAAAACAGGTCAGCCAGCCCCAGCATTTT,CASRKQVSQPQHF
NA,TRBJ2-7,NA,TRBV29-1,TGCAGCGTTGCGGTGGGGATCTCCTACGAGCAGTACTTC,CSVAVGISYEQYF
NA,TRBJ2-3,TRBD2,TRBV13,TGTGCCAGCAGAATTACCGGGGCCCGGCGCGGGAGCCGAGTTTTTAGCACAGATACGCAGTATTTT,CASRITGARRGSRVFSTDTQYF
few,TRBJ2-7,NA,TRBV6-6,TGTGCCATTTCGGGGGTACGATCCTACGAGCAGTACTTC,CAISGVRSYEQYF
few,TRBJ2-3,NA,TRBV11-3,TGTGCCAGCGGAACGGGACGTATGGGCACAGATACGCAGTATTTT,CASGTGRMGTDTQYF
NA,TRBJ1-2,NA,TRBV9,TGTGCCAGCAGCCCGAGTACCTCTCCGGCTAACTATGGCTACACCTTC,CASSPSTSPANYGYTF
few,TRBJ2-1,TRBD1,TRBV10-3,TGTGCCATCAGTGACAGACAGGGGACGTACAATGAGCAGTTCTTC,CAISDRQGTYNEQFF
few,TRBJ2-7,TRBD1,TRBV10-3,TGTGCCATCAGTGGGACAGGAGGAATGTACGAGCAGTACTTC,CAISGTGGMYEQYF
few,TRBJ2-3,NA,TRBV29-1,TGCAGCGTTGGAGATACGCAGTATTTT,CSVGDTQYF
NA,TRBJ1-6,NA,TRBV7-8,TGTGCCAGCAGCGCTACGAGGGAGTTCTTTTCACCCCTCCACTTT,CASSATREFFSPLHF
few,TRBJ2-2,NA,TRBV29-1,TGCAGCGTGGGGGAGATGACAGGCCGGGAGCTGTTTTTT,CSVGEMTGRELFF
few,TRBJ2-3,TRBD2,TRBV30,TGTGCCTGGAGTGTCGGACTAGCGGGATCCTCAGATACGCAGTATTTT,CAWSVGLAGSSDTQYF
NA,TRBJ2-7,TRBD2,TRBV11-2,TGTGCCAGCACCATACTAGCGGGAGGGTCCTACGAGCAGTACTTC,CASTILAGGSYEQYF
NA,TRBJ2-5,NA,TRBV7-6,TGTGCCAGCAGCTCCCCCTACGGGACCGAGACCCAGTACTTC,CASSSPYGTETQYF
NA,TRBJ1-1,NA,TRBV7-9,TGTGCCAGCAGCCTACCACAGGGTGGCACTGAAGCTTTCTTT,CASSLPQGGTEAFF
few,TRBJ1-1,NA,TRBV9,TGTGCCAGCAGCGAACAGACGGGGAGGACTGAAGCTTTCTTT,CASSEQTGRTEAFF
NA,TRBJ1-2,TRBD1,TRBV20-1,TGCAGTGCCCTTCCCGGGACAGTATTACTCTTC,CSALPGTVLLF
few,TRBJ2-2,TRBD2,TRBV19,TGTGCCAGTAGTAAACGGGGGGACCCTACCGGGGAGCTGTTTTTT,CASSKRGDPTGELFF